This TCR beta chain was profiled in a study of blood T cell repertoires in COVID-19. For the study at large: The United States, Italy and Spain provided the acute and convalescent COVID-19 samples. PBMCs, B-cell-depleted T cells, or T cells were the source of the cDNA or gDNA that made up the material.

Original handling: Reference gene primers were amplified, and this amplification served to estimate nucleated cell counts. The method was immunoSEQ multiplex PCR; TCRdb's version includes in-frame clones alone and lacks a portion of them. Clone size and V and J calls were adopted from that table, with D and trimming inferred from the DNA. The profile shows 89,000 or so clones, about 95% of them singletons. V dropped 6 bases and J dropped 6 bases, with 14 bases sitting between them. The CDR3 contains 14 residues. Germline V gene lookup returns CDR1 MDHEN and CDR2 SYDVKM. The sequence was collected from a human donor with active COVID-19. The donor label of this sample is uncertain. Sequencing was carried out using peripheral blood. V is TRBV28 and J is TRBJ2-2; D might be TRBD1 (7 bases). The CDR3 is CASRSEGAAGELFF. CDR3 DNA: TGTGCCAGCAGATCGGAGGGGGCTGCCGGGGAGCTGTTTTTT.